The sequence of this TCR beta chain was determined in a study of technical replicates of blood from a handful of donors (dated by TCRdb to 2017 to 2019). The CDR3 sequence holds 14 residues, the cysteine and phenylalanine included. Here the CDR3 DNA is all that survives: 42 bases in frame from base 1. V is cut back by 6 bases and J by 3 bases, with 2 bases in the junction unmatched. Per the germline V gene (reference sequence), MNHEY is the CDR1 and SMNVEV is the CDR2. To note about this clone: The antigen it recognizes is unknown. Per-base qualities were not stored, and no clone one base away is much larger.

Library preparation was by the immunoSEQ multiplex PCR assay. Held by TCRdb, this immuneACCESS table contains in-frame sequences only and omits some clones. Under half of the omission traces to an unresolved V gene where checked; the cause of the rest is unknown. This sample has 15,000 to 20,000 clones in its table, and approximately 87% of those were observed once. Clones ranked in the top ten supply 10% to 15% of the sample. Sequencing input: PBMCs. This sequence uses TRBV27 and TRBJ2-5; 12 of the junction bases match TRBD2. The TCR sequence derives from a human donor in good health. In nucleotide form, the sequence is TGTGCCAGCAGGCGACTAGCGGGAGAAGAGACCCAGTACTTC. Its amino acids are CASRRLAGEETQYF.